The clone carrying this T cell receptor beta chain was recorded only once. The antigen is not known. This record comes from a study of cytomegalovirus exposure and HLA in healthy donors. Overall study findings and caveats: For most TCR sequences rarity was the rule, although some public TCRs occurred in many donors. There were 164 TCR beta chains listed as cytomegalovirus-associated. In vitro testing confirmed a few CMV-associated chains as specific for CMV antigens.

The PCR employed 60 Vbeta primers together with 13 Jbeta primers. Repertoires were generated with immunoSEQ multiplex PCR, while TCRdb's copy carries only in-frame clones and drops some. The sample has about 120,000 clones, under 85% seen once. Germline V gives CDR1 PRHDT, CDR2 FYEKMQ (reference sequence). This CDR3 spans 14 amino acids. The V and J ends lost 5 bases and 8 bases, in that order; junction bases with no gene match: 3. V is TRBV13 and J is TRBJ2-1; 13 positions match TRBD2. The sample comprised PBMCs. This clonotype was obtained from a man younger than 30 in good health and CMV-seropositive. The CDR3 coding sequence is TGTGCCAGCAGCAGACTAGCGGGAGGTCATGAGCAGTTCTTC. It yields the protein CASSRLAGGHEQFF.